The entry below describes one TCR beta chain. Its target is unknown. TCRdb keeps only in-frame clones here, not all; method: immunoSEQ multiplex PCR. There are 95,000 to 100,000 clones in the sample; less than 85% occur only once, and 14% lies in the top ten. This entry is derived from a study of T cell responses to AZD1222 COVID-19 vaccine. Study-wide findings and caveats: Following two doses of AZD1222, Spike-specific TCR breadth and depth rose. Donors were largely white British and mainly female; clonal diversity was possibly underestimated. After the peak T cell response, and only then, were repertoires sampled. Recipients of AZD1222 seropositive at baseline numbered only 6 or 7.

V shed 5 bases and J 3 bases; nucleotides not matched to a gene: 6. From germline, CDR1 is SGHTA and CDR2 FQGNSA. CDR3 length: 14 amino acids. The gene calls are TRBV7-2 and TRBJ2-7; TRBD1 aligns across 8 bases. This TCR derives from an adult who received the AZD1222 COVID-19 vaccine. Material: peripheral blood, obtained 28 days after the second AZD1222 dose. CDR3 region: CASSQTGAVYEQYF. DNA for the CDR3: TGTGCCAGCAGCCAGACAGGGGCCGTCTACGAGCAGTACTTC.